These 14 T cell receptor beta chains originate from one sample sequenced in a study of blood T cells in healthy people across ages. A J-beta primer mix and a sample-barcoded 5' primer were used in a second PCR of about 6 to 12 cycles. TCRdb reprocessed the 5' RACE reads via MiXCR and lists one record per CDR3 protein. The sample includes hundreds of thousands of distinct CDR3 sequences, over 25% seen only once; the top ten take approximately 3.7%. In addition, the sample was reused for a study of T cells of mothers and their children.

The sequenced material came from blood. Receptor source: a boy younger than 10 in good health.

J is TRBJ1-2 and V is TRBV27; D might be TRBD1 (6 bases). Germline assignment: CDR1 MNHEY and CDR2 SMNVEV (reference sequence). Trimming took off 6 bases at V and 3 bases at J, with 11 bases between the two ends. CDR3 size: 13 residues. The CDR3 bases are TGTGCCAGCAGCCACAGGGCTTACTATGGCTACACCTTC. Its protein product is CASSHRAYYGYTF.

Here the CDR3 reads CASSYSRAVNEKLFF. The CDR3 nucleotides are TGTGCCAGCAGTTACTCGAGGGCGGTTAATGAAAAACTGTTTTTT. The chain recombines TRBV6-5 with TRBJ1-4; D gene unclear. Germline V lookup: CDR1 MNHEY, CDR2 SVGAGI. V was cut by 0 bases and J by 4 bases, with 9 bases left in between. The CDR3 totals 15 residues.

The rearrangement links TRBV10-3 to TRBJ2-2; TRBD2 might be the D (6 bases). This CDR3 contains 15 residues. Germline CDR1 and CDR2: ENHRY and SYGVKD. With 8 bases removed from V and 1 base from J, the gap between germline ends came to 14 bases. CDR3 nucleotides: TGTGCCATCTCGGGGGACCCAAAGAACACCGGGGAGCTGTTTTTT. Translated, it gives CAISGDPKNTGELFF.

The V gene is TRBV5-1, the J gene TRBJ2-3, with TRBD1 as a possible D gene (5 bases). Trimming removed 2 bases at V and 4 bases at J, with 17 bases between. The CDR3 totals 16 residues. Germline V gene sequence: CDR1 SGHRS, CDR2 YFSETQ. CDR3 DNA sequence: TGCGCCAGCAGCTTTTCGGCAGGGAATTTTCCAGATACGCAGTATTTT. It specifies CASSFSAGNFPDTQYF.

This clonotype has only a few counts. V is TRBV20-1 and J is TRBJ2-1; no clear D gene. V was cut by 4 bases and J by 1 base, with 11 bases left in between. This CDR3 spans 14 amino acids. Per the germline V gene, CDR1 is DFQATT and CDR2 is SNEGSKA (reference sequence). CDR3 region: CSATRLPSYNEQFF. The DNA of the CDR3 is TGCAGTGCTACAAGGCTACCGTCCTACAATGAGCAGTTCTTC.

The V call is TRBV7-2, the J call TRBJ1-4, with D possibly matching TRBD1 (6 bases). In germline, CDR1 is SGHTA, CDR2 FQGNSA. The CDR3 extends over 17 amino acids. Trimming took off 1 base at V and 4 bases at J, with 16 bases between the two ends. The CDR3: CASSLGPLTGSNEKLFF. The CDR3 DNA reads TGTGCCAGCAGCTTAGGGCCCTTAACAGGGAGTAATGAAAAACTGTTTTTT.

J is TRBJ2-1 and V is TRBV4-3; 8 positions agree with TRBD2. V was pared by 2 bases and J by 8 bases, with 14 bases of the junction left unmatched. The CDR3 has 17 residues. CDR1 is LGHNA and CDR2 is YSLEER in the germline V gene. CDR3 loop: CASSQNMGGAGDDEQFF. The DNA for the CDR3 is TGCGCCAGCAGCCAAAACATGGGCGGAGCGGGAGACGATGAGCAGTTCTTC.

CDR3 residues: CASSEAGQVYEQYF. CDR3 in DNA: TGCGCCAGCAGTGAAGCGGGACAGGTCTACGAGCAGTACTTC. This chain uses TRBV10-1 with TRBJ2-7; TRBD1 might be the D (8 bases). CDR3 length: 14 amino acids. Looked up from germline, CDR1 is WNHNN and CDR2 is SYGVQD (reference sequence). Trimming stripped 3 bases from V and 3 bases from J, with 12 bases between.

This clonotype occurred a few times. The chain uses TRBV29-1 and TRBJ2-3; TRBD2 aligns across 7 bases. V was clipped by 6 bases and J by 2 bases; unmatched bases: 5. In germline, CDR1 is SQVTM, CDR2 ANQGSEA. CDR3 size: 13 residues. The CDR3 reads CSVGLVLTDTQYF. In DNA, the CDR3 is TGCAGCGTCGGACTAGTCCTCACAGATACGCAGTATTTT.

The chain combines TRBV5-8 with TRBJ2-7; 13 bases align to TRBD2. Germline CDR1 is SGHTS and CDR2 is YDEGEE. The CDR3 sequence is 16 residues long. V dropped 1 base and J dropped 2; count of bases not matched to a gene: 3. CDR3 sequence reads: CASSLKGTSGTYEQYF. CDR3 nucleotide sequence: TGTGCCAGCAGCTTGAAGGGGACTAGCGGGACCTACGAGCAGTACTTC. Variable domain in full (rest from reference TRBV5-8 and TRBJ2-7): EAGVTQSPTHLIKTRGQQATLRCSPISGHTSVYWYQQALGLGLQFLLWYDEGEERNRGNFPPRFSGRQFPNYSSELNVNALELEDSALYLCASSLKGTSGTYEQYFGPGTRLTVT.

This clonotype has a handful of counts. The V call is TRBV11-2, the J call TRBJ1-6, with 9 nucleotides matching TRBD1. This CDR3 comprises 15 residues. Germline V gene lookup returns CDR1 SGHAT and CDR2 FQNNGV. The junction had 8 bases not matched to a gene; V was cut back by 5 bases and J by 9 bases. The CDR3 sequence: CASSVRQGETSPLHF. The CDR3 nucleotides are TGTGCCAGCAGCGTCCGACAGGGGGAAACTTCACCCCTCCACTTT.

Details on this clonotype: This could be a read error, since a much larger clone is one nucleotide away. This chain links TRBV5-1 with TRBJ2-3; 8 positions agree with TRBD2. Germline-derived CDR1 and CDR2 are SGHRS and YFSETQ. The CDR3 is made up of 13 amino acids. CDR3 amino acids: CASSRGGTDAQYF. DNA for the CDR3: TGCGCCAGCAGCCGGGGGGGCACAGATGCGCAGTATTTT.

The CDR3 loop reads CSARAHYGTGGELFF. For the CDR3, the DNA is TGCAGTGCTAGAGCCCACTACGGGACCGGCGGGGAGCTGTTTTTT. This sequence joins TRBV20-1 and TRBJ2-2; the D call may be TRBD1 or TRBD2 (5 bases each). The CDR3 sequence is 15 residues long. V was clipped by 1 base and J by 7 bases, with 16 bases between them. In germline, CDR1 is DFQATT, CDR2 SNEGSKA (reference sequence).

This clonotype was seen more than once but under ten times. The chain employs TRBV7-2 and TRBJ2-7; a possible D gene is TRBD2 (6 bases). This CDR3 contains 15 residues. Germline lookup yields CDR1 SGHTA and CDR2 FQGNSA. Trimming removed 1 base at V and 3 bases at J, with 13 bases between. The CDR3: CASSLDGAGFYEQYF. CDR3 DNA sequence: TGTGCCAGCAGCTTAGATGGGGCGGGATTCTACGAGCAGTACTTC.